Below are 14 T cell receptor beta chains sequenced from a single sample in a study of vaccination effects on CD4 cells after COVID-19. Under the ViraFEST assay, PBMC were stimulated with viral peptide pools so that antigen-specific CD4+ T cells expanded. Sequencing was performed afterwards. When roughly eleven days of culture had elapsed, CD4+ T cells were isolated. Vaccine recipients had no previous SARS-CoV-2 infection; their nucleocapsid antibodies were negative. Sequenced by immunoSEQ multiplex PCR; TCRdb stores in-frame clones only, minus some. The sample has tens of thousands of clones; approximately 80% are singletons. The antigens these receptors bind are not known. The material sequenced was CD4+ T cells from PBMCs cultured with HCoV-NL63 spike peptides, taken before COVID-19 vaccination. The origin of the receptors is a human donor who received a COVID-19 vaccine.

V is TRBV2 and J is TRBJ1-5, with 11 bases aligning to TRBD1. CDR1 is SNHLY, CDR2 FYNNEI, per germline. This CDR3 has 15 amino acids. J was trimmed by 3 bases and V by 6 bases; bases with no gene match: 4. The CDR3 here is CASRGDRGANQPQHF. The DNA for the CDR3 is TGTGCCAGCAGGGGGGACAGGGGGGCCAATCAGCCCCAGCATTTT. Variable domain in full (rest from reference TRBV2 and TRBJ1-5): EPEVTQTPSHQVTQMGQEVILRCVPISNHLYFYWYRQILGQKVEFLVSFYNNEISEKSEIFDDQFSVERPDGSNFTLKIRSTKLEDSAMYFCASRGDRGANQPQHFGDGTRLSIL.

The chain employs TRBV6-1 and TRBJ1-5, with 9 bases fitting TRBD1. Germline V gene lookup returns CDR1 MNHNS and CDR2 SASEGT. Trimming cost V 4 bases and J 0 bases; bases outside gene matches: 4. The CDR3 consists of 16 residues. The CDR3 bases are TGTGCCAGCAGTGGCACAGGGGGCTATAGCAATCAGCCCCAGCATTTT. As protein: CASSGTGGYSNQPQHF.

The chain joins TRBV9 to TRBJ1-1; D remains unclear. From germline, CDR1 is SGDLS and CDR2 YYNGEE. The CDR3 sequence is 17 residues long. V was shortened by 0 bases and J by 4 bases, with 19 bases between the two germline ends. The CDR3 loop is CASSVATSRDSVTEAFF. The CDR3 DNA follows: TGTGCCAGCAGCGTAGCTACGAGTAGGGATAGCGTCACTGAAGCTTTCTTT.

The J gene is TRBJ2-5, the V gene TRBV28, with no clear D. Trimming stripped 7 bases from V and 2 bases from J, with 14 bases between. The CDR3 covers 14 residues. CDR1 MDHEN and CDR2 SYDVKM come from the germline V gene. The CDR3 nucleotides are TGTGCCAGCACCTCTCCGCGGAAACAAGAGACCCAGTACTTC. Translated: CASTSPRKQETQYF.

This chain joins TRBV5-1 and TRBJ2-7; 7 bases match TRBD1. The length of the CDR3 is 14 residues. Looked up from germline, CDR1 is SGHRS and CDR2 is YFSETQ. V dropped 0 bases and J dropped 5; count of bases not matched to a gene: 5. The CDR3 sequence: CASSLGSGTDEQYF. CDR3 DNA sequence: TGCGCCAGCAGCTTGGGATCTGGGACAGACGAGCAGTACTTC.

This chain links TRBV24-1 with TRBJ1-2; 12 positions match TRBD1. CDR1 and CDR2 (germline): KGHDR, SFDVKD. J gave up 4 bases and V 7 bases, and 3 bases lay outside the gene matches. The CDR3 spans 14 residues. CDR3: CATRGQGAIYGYTF. Here the CDR3 DNA reads TGTGCCACCAGGGGACAGGGGGCAATCTATGGCTACACCTTC.

The CDR3 region has the DNA TGTGCCAGCAGCCAAGGGGCCAGCGGGAGCTACGAGCAGTACTTC. Protein: CASSQGASGSYEQYF. The genes are TRBV4-2 and TRBJ2-7; the match to TRBD2 covers 8 bases. Germline V lookup: CDR1 LGHNA, CDR2 YNFKEQ. The length of the CDR3 is 15 residues. V shed 1 base, J shed 3 bases, and the junction held 5 bases outside the gene matches.

In this sample, this clone turned up once. V and J are TRBV7-2 and TRBJ1-1; the D gene is possibly TRBD1 (5 bases). This CDR3 comprises 14 residues. Germline CDR1 and CDR2: SGHTA and FQGNSA. Trimming shortened V by 1 base and J by 5 bases, and 11 bases separated the two germline ends. The CDR3: CASSLGGPFTEAFF. The CDR3 DNA follows: TGTGCCAGCAGCTTAGGGGGACCGTTTACTGAAGCTTTCTTT.

The genes are TRBV3-1 (or the pseudogene TRBV3-2) and TRBJ2-7; no clear D. CDR3 length equals 11 residues. V dropped 6 bases and J dropped 4 bases, with 7 bases sitting between them. Germline CDR1 and CDR2: LGHDT and YNNKEL (reference sequence). CDR3 nucleotide sequence: TGTGCCAGCAGTCGACTGTACGAGCAGTACTTC. Its protein is CASSRLYEQYF.

The chain links TRBV4-2 to TRBJ2-1; tentative D call: TRBD1 (5 bases). This CDR3 is built from 14 residues. Between the trimmed V and J ends, which lost 1 base and 9 bases, there was a span of 13 bases. Per the germline V gene, CDR1 is LGHNA and CDR2 is YNFKEQ. DNA of the CDR3: TGTGCCAGCAGCCAAGTTGGGGCGACGGGTGAGCAGTTCTTC. Its protein product is CASSQVGATGEQFF.

The V call is TRBV5-4, the J call TRBJ2-2; perhaps TRBD2 as D (5 bases). This CDR3 has 16 amino acids. Germline lookup yields CDR1 SGHNT and CDR2 YYREEE (reference sequence). V gave up 3 bases and J gave up 1 base, with 13 bases separating them. This CDR3 reads CASSSPPRENTGELFF. CDR3 DNA sequence: TGTGCCAGCAGCTCCCCACCCCGGGAGAACACCGGGGAGCTGTTTTTT.

The table lists this clone with a count of one. The genes are TRBV5-1 and TRBJ2-3; TRBD1 aligns across 9 bases. CDR3 length: 15 amino acids. Germline CDR1 is SGHRS and CDR2 is YFSETQ. The V and J ends lost 5 bases and 6 bases, in that order; junction bases with no gene match: 10. CDR3 nucleotides: TGCGCCAGCAGAAGAACAGGGGGCGGTGGGGATACGCAGTATTTT. Its translation is CASRRTGGGGDTQYF.

The chain has TRBV4-1 and TRBJ1-2, with D tentatively TRBD1 (5 bases). Trimming shortened V by 4 bases and J by 1 base, and 10 bases separated the two germline ends. The germline V gene has CDR1 MGHRA and CDR2 YSYEKL. CDR3 size: 14 residues. DNA of the CDR3: TGCGCCAGCAGCCCCCTCGGGGGTAACTATGGCTACACCTTC. This gives the protein CASSPLGGNYGYTF.

The chain combines TRBV9 with TRBJ2-1; D is ambiguous. Germline assignment: CDR1 SGDLS and CDR2 YYNGEE. The CDR3 is made up of 12 amino acids. The V end lost 3 bases, the J end lost 9 bases, and 10 bases lay between the germline ends. The CDR3 bases are TGTGCCAGCAGCGCTCTTTTCGGTGAGCAGTTCTTC. Amino acids: CASSALFGEQFF.